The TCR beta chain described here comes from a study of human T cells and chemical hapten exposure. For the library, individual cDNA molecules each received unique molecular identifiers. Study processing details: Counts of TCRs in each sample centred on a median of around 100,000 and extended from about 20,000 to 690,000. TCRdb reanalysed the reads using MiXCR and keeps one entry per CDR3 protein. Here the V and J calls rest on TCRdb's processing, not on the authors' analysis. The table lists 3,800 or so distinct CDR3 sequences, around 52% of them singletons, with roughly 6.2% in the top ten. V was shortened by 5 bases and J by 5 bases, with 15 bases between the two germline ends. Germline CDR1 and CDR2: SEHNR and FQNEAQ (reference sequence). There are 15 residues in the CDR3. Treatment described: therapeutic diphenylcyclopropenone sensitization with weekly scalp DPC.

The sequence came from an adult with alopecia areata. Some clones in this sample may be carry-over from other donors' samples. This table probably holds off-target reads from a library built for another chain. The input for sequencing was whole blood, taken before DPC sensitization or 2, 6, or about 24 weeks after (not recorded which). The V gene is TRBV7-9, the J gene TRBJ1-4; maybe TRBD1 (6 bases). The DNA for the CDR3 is TGTGCCAGCAGCCTGGGGGGCTTTCTCAATGAAAAACTGTTTTTT. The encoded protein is CASSLGGFLNEKLFF.